This T cell receptor beta chain was recorded in a study of T cells in Graves' hyperthyroidism and ophthalmopathy. The table lists this clonotype with many counts. The investigators amplified TCR beta CDR3 regions from RNA transcripts. Researchers ran a first-round RT-PCR on the TCR CDR3 using the HTBI primer set. TCRdb itself ran the multiplex PCR reads through MiXCR, one entry per CDR3 protein. The top ten clones hold 8% to 10% of a sample with about 52,000 distinct CDR3 sequences, approximately 48% of them seen once. Germline assignment: CDR1 MNHEY and CDR2 SVGEGT. The length of the CDR3 is 12 residues. V was shortened by 5 bases and J by 7 bases, with 12 bases between the two germline ends.

V gene TRBV6-2 or TRBV6-3 combines with J gene TRBJ2-7; D call uncertain. Sequencing used blood. The receptor was isolated from a woman aged 45-65 years with Graves' ophthalmopathy. Here the CDR3 DNA reads TGTGCCAGCAGTGAGGCCCGGAAGGAGCAGTACTTC. Its translation: CASSEARKEQYF.